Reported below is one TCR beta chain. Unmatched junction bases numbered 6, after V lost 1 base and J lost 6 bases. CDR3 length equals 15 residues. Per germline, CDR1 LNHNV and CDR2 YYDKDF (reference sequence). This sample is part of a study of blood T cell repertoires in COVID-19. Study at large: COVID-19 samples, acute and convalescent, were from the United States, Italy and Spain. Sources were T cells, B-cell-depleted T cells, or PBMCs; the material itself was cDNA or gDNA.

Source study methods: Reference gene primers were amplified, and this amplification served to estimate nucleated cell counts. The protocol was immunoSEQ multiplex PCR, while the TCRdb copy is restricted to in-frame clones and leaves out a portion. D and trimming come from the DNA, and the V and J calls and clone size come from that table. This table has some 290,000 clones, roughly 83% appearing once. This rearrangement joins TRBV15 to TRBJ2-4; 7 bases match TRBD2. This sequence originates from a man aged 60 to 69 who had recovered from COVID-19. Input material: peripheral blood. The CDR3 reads CATSRGLGGTNIQYF. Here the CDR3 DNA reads TGTGCCACCAGCAGAGGGTTGGGAGGGACAAACATTCAGTACTTC. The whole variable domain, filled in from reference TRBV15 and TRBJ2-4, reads DAMVIQNPRYQVTQFGKPVTLSCSQTLNHNVMYWYQQKSSQAPKLLFHYYDKDFNNEADTPDNFQSRRPNTSFCFLDIRSPGLGDTAMYLCATSRGLGGTNIQYFGAGTRLSVL.